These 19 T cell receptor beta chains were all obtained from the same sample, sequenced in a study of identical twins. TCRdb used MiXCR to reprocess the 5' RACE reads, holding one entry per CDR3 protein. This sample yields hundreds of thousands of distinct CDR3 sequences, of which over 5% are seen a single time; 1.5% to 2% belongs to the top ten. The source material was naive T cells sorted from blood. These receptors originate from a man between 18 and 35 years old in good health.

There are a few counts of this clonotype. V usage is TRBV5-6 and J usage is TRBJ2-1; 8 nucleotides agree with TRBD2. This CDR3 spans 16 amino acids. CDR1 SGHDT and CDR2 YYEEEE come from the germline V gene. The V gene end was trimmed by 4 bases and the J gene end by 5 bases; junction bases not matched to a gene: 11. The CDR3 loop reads CASSPIAGLLNNEQFF. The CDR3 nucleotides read TGTGCCAGCAGCCCAATAGCGGGACTTCTAAACAATGAGCAGTTCTTC.

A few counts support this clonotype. For the CDR3, the DNA is TGTGCCAGCAGTTCGGGGAAACAGGGGAGATATAATTCACCCCTCCACTTT. Protein: CASSSGKQGRYNSPLHF. The chain has TRBV28 and TRBJ1-6; 7 bases fit TRBD1. This CDR3 comprises 17 residues. Germline V gene data show CDR1 as MDHEN and CDR2 as SYDVKM. V shed 4 bases and J 4 bases; nucleotides not matched to a gene: 10.

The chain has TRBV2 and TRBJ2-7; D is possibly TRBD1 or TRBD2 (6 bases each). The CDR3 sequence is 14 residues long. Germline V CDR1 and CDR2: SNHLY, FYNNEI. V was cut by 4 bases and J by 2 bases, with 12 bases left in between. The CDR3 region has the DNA TGTGCCAGCAGTGTGGTTGGGGGGCCCTACGAGCAGTACGTC. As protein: CASSVVGGPYEQYV.

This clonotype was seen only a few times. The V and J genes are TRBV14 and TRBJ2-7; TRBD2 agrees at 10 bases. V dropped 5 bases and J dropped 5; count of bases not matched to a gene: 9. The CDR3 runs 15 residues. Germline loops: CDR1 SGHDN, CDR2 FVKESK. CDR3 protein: CASSNLSGRWNEQYF. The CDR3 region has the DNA TGTGCCAGCAGCAATCTTAGCGGGAGGTGGAACGAGCAGTACTTC.

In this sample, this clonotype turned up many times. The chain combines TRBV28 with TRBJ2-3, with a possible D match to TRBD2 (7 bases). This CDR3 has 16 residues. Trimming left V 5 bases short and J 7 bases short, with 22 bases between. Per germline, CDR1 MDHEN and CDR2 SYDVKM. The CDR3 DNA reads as TGTGCCAGCAGTCCGCCGGGACTACTCGGGGGCTATACGCAGTATTTT. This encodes CASSPPGLLGGYTQYF.

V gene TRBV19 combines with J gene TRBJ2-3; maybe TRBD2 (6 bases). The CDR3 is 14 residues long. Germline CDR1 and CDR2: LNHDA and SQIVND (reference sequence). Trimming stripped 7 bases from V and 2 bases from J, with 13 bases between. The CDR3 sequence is CASKRTIDTDTQYF. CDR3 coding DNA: TGTGCCAGTAAGAGGACTATTGACACAGATACGCAGTATTTT.

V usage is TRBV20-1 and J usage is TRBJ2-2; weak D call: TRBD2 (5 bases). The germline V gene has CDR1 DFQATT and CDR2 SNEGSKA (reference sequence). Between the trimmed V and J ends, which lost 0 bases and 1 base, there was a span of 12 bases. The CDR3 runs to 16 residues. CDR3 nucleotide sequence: TGCAGTGCTAGAGATATGAGCGGCATGAACACCGGGGAGCTGTTTTTT. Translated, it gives CSARDMSGMNTGELFF.

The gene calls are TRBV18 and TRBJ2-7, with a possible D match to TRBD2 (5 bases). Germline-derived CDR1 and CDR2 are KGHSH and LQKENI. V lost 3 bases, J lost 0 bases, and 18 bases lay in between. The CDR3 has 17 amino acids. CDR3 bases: TGTGCCAGCTCACCCGCGGCGGGCAGAGGCTTCTCCTACGAGCAGTACTTC. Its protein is CASSPAAGRGFSYEQYF.

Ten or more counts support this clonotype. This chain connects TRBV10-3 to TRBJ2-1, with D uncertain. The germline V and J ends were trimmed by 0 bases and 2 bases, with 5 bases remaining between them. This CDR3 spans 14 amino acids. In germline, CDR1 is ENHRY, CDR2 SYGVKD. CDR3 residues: CAISESGTYNEQFF. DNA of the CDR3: TGTGCCATCAGTGAGTCGGGGACCTACAATGAGCAGTTCTTC.

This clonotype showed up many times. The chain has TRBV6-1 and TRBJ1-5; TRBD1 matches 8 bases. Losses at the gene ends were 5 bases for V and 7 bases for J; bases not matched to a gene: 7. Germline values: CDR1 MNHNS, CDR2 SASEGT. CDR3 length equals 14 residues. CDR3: CASSPDRVKQPQHF. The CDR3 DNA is TGTGCCAGCAGTCCGGACAGGGTAAAACAGCCCCAGCATTTT.

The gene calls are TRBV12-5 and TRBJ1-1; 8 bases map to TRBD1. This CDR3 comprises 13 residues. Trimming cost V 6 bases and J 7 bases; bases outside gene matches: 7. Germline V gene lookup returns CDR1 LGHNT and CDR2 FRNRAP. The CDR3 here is CASGKTTGDEAFF. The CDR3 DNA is TGTGCTAGTGGAAAAACGACAGGGGATGAAGCTTTCTTT.

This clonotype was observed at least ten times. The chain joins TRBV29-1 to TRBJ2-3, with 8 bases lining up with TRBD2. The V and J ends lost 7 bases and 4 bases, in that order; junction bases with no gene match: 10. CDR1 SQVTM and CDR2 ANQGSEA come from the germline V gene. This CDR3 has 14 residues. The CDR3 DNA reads TGCAGCGCCTCCCCCAGCGGGAGCGCAGATACGCAGTATTTT. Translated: CSASPSGSADTQYF.

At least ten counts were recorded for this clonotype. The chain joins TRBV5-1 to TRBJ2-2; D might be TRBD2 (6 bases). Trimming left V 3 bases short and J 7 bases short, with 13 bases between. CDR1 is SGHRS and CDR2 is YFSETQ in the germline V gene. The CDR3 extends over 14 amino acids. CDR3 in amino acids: CASSSAGLGGELFF. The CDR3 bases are TGCGCCAGCAGCTCCGCGGGATTGGGCGGGGAGCTGTTTTTT.

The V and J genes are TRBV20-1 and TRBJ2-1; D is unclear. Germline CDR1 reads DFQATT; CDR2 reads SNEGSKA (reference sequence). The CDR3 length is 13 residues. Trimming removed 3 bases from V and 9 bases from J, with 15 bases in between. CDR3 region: CSASGPQTVEQFF. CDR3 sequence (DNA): TGCAGTGCTAGCGGTCCCCAAACAGTTGAGCAGTTCTTC.

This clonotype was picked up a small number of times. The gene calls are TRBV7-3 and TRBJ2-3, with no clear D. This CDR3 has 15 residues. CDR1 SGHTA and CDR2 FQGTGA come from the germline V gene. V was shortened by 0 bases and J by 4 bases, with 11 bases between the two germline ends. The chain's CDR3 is CASSLTGVAADTQYF. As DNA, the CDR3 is TGTGCCAGCAGCTTAACAGGAGTGGCCGCAGATACGCAGTATTTT.

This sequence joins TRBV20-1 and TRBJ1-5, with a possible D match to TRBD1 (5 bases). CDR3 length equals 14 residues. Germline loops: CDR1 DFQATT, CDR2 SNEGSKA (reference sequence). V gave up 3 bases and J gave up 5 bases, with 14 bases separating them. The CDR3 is CSASWGVLHQPQHF. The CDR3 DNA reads TGCAGTGCTAGTTGGGGGGTTTTGCATCAGCCCCAGCATTTT.

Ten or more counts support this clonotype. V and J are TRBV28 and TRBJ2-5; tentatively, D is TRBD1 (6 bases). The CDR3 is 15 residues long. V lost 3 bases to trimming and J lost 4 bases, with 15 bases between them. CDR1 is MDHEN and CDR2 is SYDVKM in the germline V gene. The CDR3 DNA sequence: TGTGCCAGCAGTTTCGGTGGACAGTTGGGAGAGACCCAGTACTTC. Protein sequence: CASSFGGQLGETQYF.

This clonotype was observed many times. As DNA, the CDR3 is TGTGCCACCAGCAGAGATGTGAGCTACACCTTC. Residues: CATSRDVSYTF. The V gene is TRBV15, the J gene TRBJ1-2; no clear D gene. This CDR3 region has 11 residues. Germline CDR1 LNHNV, CDR2 YYDKDF (reference sequence). Trimming removed 0 bases at V and 9 bases at J, with 5 bases between. The complete variable domain, with remaining parts taken from reference TRBV15 and TRBJ1-2, reads DAMVIQNPRYQVTQFGKPVTLSCSQTLNHNVMYWYQQKSSQAPKLLFHYYDKDFNNEADTPDNFQSRRPNTSFCFLDIRSPGLGDTAMYLCATSRDVSYTFGSGTRLTVV.

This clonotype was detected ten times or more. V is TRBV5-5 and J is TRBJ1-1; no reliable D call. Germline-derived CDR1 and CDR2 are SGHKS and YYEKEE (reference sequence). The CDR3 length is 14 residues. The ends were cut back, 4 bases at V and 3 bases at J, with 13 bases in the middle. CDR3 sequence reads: CASSPLRWDTEAFF. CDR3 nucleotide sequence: TGTGCCAGCAGCCCCCTGAGGTGGGACACTGAAGCTTTCTTT.